These 20 T cell receptor beta chains came from one sample sequenced in a study of blood T cell repertoires in COVID-19. TCRdb keeps only in-frame clones here, not all; method: immunoSEQ multiplex PCR. The sample carries about 82,000 clones, around four fifths recorded once. The material sequenced was peripheral blood. Receptors were obtained from a man older than 75 with active or convalescent COVID-19.

CDR3: CASSLARVTDTQYF. The CDR3 DNA sequence: TGTGCCAGCAGCTTAGCTCGGGTCACAGATACGCAGTATTTT. This chain uses TRBV7-2 with TRBJ2-3; D ambiguous. Trimming took off 0 bases at V and 2 bases at J, with 6 bases between the two ends. Germline CDR1 SGHTA, CDR2 FQGNSA. The CDR3 has 14 amino acids.

The rearrangement links TRBV5-4 to TRBJ1-4, with 7 bases lining up with TRBD1. The ends lost 4 bases at V and 7 bases at J; junction bases unmatched: 13. The CDR3 totals 16 residues. The germline CDR1 and CDR2 sequences are SGHNT and YYREEE (reference sequence). In DNA form, the CDR3 reads TGTGCCAGCAGCCTAATCCAGACAGGGCGAAGTGAAAAACTGTTTTTT. This gives the protein CASSLIQTGRSEKLFF. Supplemented by reference TRBV5-4 and TRBJ1-4, the full variable domain reads ETGVTQSPTHLIKTRGQQVTLRCSSQSGHNTVSWYQQALGQGPQFIFQYYREEENGRGNFPPRFSGLQFPNYSSELNVNALELDDSALYLCASSLIQTGRSEKLFFGSGTQLSVL.

This rearrangement joins TRBV27 to TRBJ2-1, with TRBD2 identical over 14 bases. CDR3 length equals 17 residues. Germline V gives CDR1 MNHEY, CDR2 SMNVEV (reference sequence). V shed 5 bases and J 9 bases; nucleotides not matched to a gene: 12. The CDR3 nucleotides are TGTGCCAGCAGTCCAGGAGCGGGACTAGCGGGAGTGGTTGAGCAGTTCTTC. Translating it yields CASSPGAGLAGVVEQFF.

The V call is TRBV18, the J call TRBJ1-6; maybe TRBD1 (6 bases). Looked up from germline, CDR1 is KGHSH and CDR2 is LQKENI. The CDR3 is 15 residues long. Trimming cost V 5 bases and J 1 base, with 9 bases left between them. The CDR3 DNA sequence: TGTGCCAGCTCAGCAGGGGATTCCTATAATTCACCCCTCCACTTT. This encodes CASSAGDSYNSPLHF. Combining the CDR3 with reference TRBV18 and TRBJ1-6 gives the whole variable domain NAGVMQNPRHLVRRRGQEARLRCSPMKGHSHVYWYRQLPEEGLKFMVYLQKENIIDESGMPKERFSAEFPKEGPSILRIQQVVRGDSAAYFCASSAGDSYNSPLHFGNGTRLTVT.

In this sample, this clone turned up a few times. The chain recombines TRBV6-4 with TRBJ2-1, with 7 bases identical to TRBD2. Looked up from germline, CDR1 is MRHNA and CDR2 is SNTAGT. The CDR3 length is 15 residues. V was clipped by 7 bases and J by 2 bases; unmatched bases: 8. The CDR3 DNA reads TGTGCCAGCAAACCAAGGGCGGGGGCCTACAATGAGCAGTTCTTC. Translation: CASKPRAGAYNEQFF.

The CDR3 DNA reads TGCGCCAGCAGCCAACAGGGGGCTGGCTACACCTTC. It yields the protein CASSQQGAGYTF. This rearrangement joins TRBV5-1 to TRBJ1-2; 9 bases map to TRBD1. Germline-derived CDR1 and CDR2 are SGHRS and YFSETQ. The CDR3 spans 12 residues. The ends lost 4 bases at V and 7 bases at J; junction bases unmatched: 2.

The rearrangement uses TRBV6-6 and TRBJ1-5; the match to TRBD1 covers 8 bases. V dropped 10 bases and J dropped 7; count of bases not matched to a gene: 6. The V gene's germline CDR1 is MNHNY and CDR2 SVGAGI (reference sequence). CDR3 length equals 12 residues. This chain's CDR3 is CATRQGSQPQHF. The CDR3 bases are TGTGCCACCCGACAGGGGTCCCAGCCCCAGCATTTT.

The chain is built from TRBV3-1 (or the pseudogene TRBV3-2) and TRBJ1-6; TRBD1 is a possible D gene (6 bases). The CDR3 totals 14 residues. V was pared by 0 bases and J by 7 bases, with 7 bases between. Per germline, CDR1 LGHDT and CDR2 YNNKEL (reference sequence). CDR3 sequence: CASSQERGNSPLHF. DNA for the CDR3: TGTGCCAGCAGCCAAGAGAGGGGGAATTCACCCCTCCACTTT.

The chain couples TRBV4-1 to TRBJ2-1; TRBD1 agrees at 9 bases. V was pared by 4 bases and J by 3 bases, with 7 bases of the junction left unmatched. The CDR3 is made up of 16 amino acids. The V gene's germline CDR1 is MGHRA and CDR2 YSYEKL. The CDR3 DNA sequence: TGCGCCAGCAGCCGCGAGCGGACAGGGGTCTACAATGAGCAGTTCTTC. Amino acid sequence: CASSRERTGVYNEQFF.

This sequence joins TRBV3-1 (or the pseudogene TRBV3-2) and TRBJ1-2; D is undetermined. CDR1 and CDR2 from the germline V gene are LGHDT and YNNKEL (reference sequence). CDR3 length: 17 residues. V dropped 0 bases and J dropped 7 bases, with 21 bases sitting between them. CDR3 bases: TGTGCCAGCAGCCAAGATATACCAGGTCGAAAGGTTGGTGGCTACACCTTC. Protein product: CASSQDIPGRKVGGYTF.

The rearrangement joins TRBV29-1 to TRBJ1-6; tentatively, D is TRBD1 (6 bases). Germline V gives CDR1 SQVTM, CDR2 ANQGSEA. The germline V and J ends were trimmed by 4 bases and 6 bases, with 7 bases remaining between them. This CDR3 region has 12 residues. The CDR3, as DNA: TGCAGCGTTGGAGGGGGTAATTCACCCCTCCACTTT. Protein product: CSVGGGNSPLHF.

This sequence joins TRBV6-2 or TRBV6-3 and TRBJ2-1, with 8 bases lining up with TRBD2. Germline values: CDR1 MNHEY, CDR2 SVGEGT. V lost 2 bases, J lost 5 bases, and 8 bases stayed unmatched. CDR3 length: 16 amino acids. The CDR3: CASSYMGLVRNNEQFF. Written as DNA, the CDR3 is TGTGCCAGCAGTTACATGGGACTAGTTCGGAACAATGAGCAGTTCTTC.

The rearrangement uses TRBV5-1 and TRBJ1-5; no definite D call. Per germline, CDR1 SGHRS and CDR2 YFSETQ. The length of the CDR3 is 14 residues. V was clipped by 1 base and J by 11 bases, with 16 bases between them. In DNA, the CDR3 is TGCGCCAGCAGCTTGAATGGGCAGGTGAACGCCCAGCATTTT. This encodes CASSLNGQVNAQHF. Full variable domain (rest looked up from reference TRBV5-1 and TRBJ1-5): KAGVTQTPRYLIKTRGQQVTLSCSPISGHRSVSWYQQTPGQGLQFLFEYFSETQRNKGNFPGRFSGRQFSNSRSEMNVSTLELGDSALYLCASSLNGQVNAQHFGDGTRLSIL.

The chain uses TRBV6-4 and TRBJ2-1, with 7 bases that match TRBD1. V dropped 6 bases and J dropped 5; count of bases not matched to a gene: 4. The CDR3 has 13 residues. From germline, CDR1 is MRHNA and CDR2 SNTAGT. The CDR3 region is CASSRDRDNEQFF. Written as DNA, the CDR3 is TGTGCCAGCAGCCGGGACAGAGACAATGAGCAGTTCTTC.

J is TRBJ2-5 and V is TRBV7-2; D gene unclear. Trimming took 1 base from V and 1 from J, leaving 10 bases between them. There are 15 residues in the CDR3. Germline V gives CDR1 SGHTA, CDR2 FQGNSA. The CDR3 region is CASSLVLAVQETQYF. In DNA form, the CDR3 reads TGTGCCAGCAGCTTAGTCCTGGCGGTCCAAGAGACCCAGTACTTC.

The chain combines TRBV7-2 with TRBJ1-2, with a possible D match to TRBD1 (6 bases). The CDR3 has 15 amino acids. V lost 1 base to trimming and J lost 4 bases, with 13 bases between them. The germline V gene encodes CDR1 SGHTA and CDR2 FQGNSA. This chain's CDR3 is CASSLVRTVSYGYTF. The CDR3 DNA is TGTGCCAGCAGCTTAGTCCGGACAGTTAGCTATGGCTACACCTTC.

The chain recombines TRBV10-1 with TRBJ2-2, with D hard to call. V shed 0 bases and J shed 5 bases, with 7 bases lying between them. This CDR3 contains 14 residues. Per germline, CDR1 WNHNN and CDR2 SYGVQD (reference sequence). In DNA, the CDR3 is TGCGCCAGCAGTGAGTCGTCAGGTACCGGGGAGCTGTTTTTT. This sequence encodes CASSESSGTGELFF.

The rearrangement uses TRBV29-1 and TRBJ1-2, with 7 nucleotides matching TRBD1. Germline loops: CDR1 SQVTM, CDR2 ANQGSEA. This CDR3 contains 13 residues. J lost 7 bases, V lost 6 bases, and 11 bases had no gene match. CDR3: CSVLPPDRAGYTF. In DNA form, the CDR3 reads TGCAGCGTCCTGCCCCCCGACAGGGCTGGCTACACCTTC.

The chain links TRBV5-1 to TRBJ2-3, with 13 positions matching TRBD2. Germline CDR1 is SGHRS and CDR2 is YFSETQ. CDR3 length: 18 amino acids. V shed 7 bases and J 5 bases; nucleotides not matched to a gene: 16. The CDR3 region has the DNA TGCGCCAGCGGAACCCGGACTAGCGGGGGAGCCGGGGGAGATACGCAGTATTTT. Protein: CASGTRTSGGAGGDTQYF.

This chain uses TRBV6-5 with TRBJ1-2, with TRBD1 as a possible D gene (5 bases). This CDR3 contains 12 residues. The V gene's germline CDR1 is MNHEY and CDR2 SVGAGI. V dropped 5 bases and J dropped 5 bases, with 9 bases sitting between them. The CDR3 region is CASSRQGYGYTF. The CDR3 DNA reads TGTGCCAGCAGTCGGCAGGGTTATGGCTACACCTTC.